The present entry profiles one T cell receptor beta chain with its context. Its antigen is not identified. The sample comes from a study of cytomegalovirus exposure and HLA in healthy donors. Study-level findings and limits: Listed as cytomegalovirus-associated were 150 to 200 TCR beta chains. TCR sequences were mostly rare, though some public TCRs occurred in many donors.

Repertoires were generated with immunoSEQ multiplex PCR, while TCRdb's copy carries only in-frame clones and drops some. This table holds about 150,000 clones, more than 70% found once. The J segment lost 0 bases and the V segment lost 5 bases, leaving 14 bases of the junction unmatched. Germline lookup yields CDR1 MRHNA and CDR2 SNTAGT. CDR3 length equals 19 residues. The chain recombines TRBV6-4 with TRBJ2-2, with 8 bases identical to TRBD2. This TCR was recovered from a human donor in good health. The sequenced sample was PBMCs. CDR3 sequence reads: CASSPDYCGRYANTGELFF. For the CDR3, the DNA is TGTGCCAGCAGTCCGGACTATTGCGGGAGGTACGCGAACACCGGGGAGCTGTTTTTT.